This TCR beta chain was retrieved from a study of blood T cells in healthy people across ages. As concerns this clonotype: Its cognate antigen is unknown.

Study-level findings and limits: Strongly correlated with naive T cell percentage was TCR beta diversity.

Trimming pared 3 bases from V and 5 bases from J, leaving 16 bases between. Germline lookup yields CDR1 MDHEN and CDR2 SYDVKM. The CDR3 runs to 15 residues. Primed by a sample-barcoded 5' primer and a J-beta primer mix, a second PCR proceeded for 7 to 11 cycles. TCRdb analysed the 5' RACE reads with MiXCR anew, one entry per CDR3 protein. This table holds 1.5 million to 2 million distinct CDR3 sequences, roughly 30% found once. Researchers isolated at least 7 million PBMCs per sample. The chain combines TRBV28 with TRBJ1-2; D remains ambiguous. This receptor was taken from a woman in her thirties in good health. Input material: blood. CDR3 sequence: CASSFPLEVKYGYTF. Written as DNA, the CDR3 is TGTGCCAGCAGTTTCCCTTTGGAGGTGAAATATGGCTACACCTTC.